These 28 T cell receptor beta chains were sequenced from one sample in a study of blood T cells in healthy people across ages. Next came a second PCR, run for about 7 to 12 cycles, which used a sample-barcoded 5' primer along with a J-beta primer mix. TCRdb passed the 5' RACE reads through MiXCR, listing each CDR3 protein once. The table shows approximately 490,000 distinct CDR3 sequences, with 24% occurring only once. These same records also appear under a second study, on T cells of mothers and their children.

Source material: blood. The receptors here all came from a boy aged 5-17 years in good health.

This clonotype has a handful of counts. The chain employs TRBV2 and TRBJ2-1; 11 bases line up with TRBD2. Trimming at V came to 6 bases and at J to 4 bases, leaving 5 bases not matched to a gene. The CDR3 is 15 residues long. CDR1 is SNHLY and CDR2 is FYNNEI in the germline V gene. The CDR3 protein is CASRVAGGPYNEQFF. CDR3 DNA: TGTGCCAGCAGAGTAGCGGGGGGGCCTTACAATGAGCAGTTCTTC.

This sequence joins TRBV24-1 and TRBJ1-2, with 12 bases aligning to TRBD1. From germline, CDR1 is KGHDR and CDR2 SFDVKD. The CDR3 consists of 15 residues. Trimming cost V 4 bases and J 8 bases; bases outside gene matches: 7. The CDR3 region is CATSDGTGGETGYTF. CDR3 sequence (DNA): TGTGCCACCAGTGACGGGACAGGGGGCGAGACGGGCTACACCTTC.

Of note for this clonotype: One junction end does not reproduce the germline sequence, and a read error may be involved. The V gene is TRBV7-2, the J gene TRBJ2-5, with 8 bases matching TRBD2. CDR1 is SGHTA, CDR2 FQGNSA, per germline. The CDR3 contains 13 residues. DNA of the CDR3: TGTGCCAGCAGCCTAGCGGGTCGAGAGACCCAGTGCTTC. Translating it yields CASSLAGRETQCF. The complete variable domain, with remaining parts taken from reference TRBV7-2 and TRBJ2-5, reads GAGVSQSPSNKVTEKGKDVELRCDPISGHTALYWYRQSLGQGLEFLIYFQGNSAPDKSGLPSDRFSAERTGGSVSTLTIQRTQQEDSAVYLCASSLAGRETQCFGPGTRLLVL.

This clonotype was counted a few times. This chain links TRBV27 with TRBJ2-3, with D uncertain. This CDR3 contains 14 residues. From germline, CDR1 is MNHEY and CDR2 SMNVEV (reference sequence). V was trimmed by 2 bases and J by 6 bases, leaving 12 bases between them. The CDR3 reads CASSLAEEIDTQYF. Written as DNA, the CDR3 is TGTGCCAGCAGTTTAGCAGAGGAAATTGATACGCAGTATTTT.

The CDR3 reads CASSLLPGLAGISTDTQYF. CDR3 in DNA: TGTGCCAGCAGTTTACTTCCGGGACTAGCGGGTATCAGCACAGATACGCAGTATTTT. J is TRBJ2-3 and V is TRBV27; TRBD2 matches at 12 bases. J was trimmed by 0 bases and V by 2 bases; bases with no gene match: 9. The CDR3 consists of 19 residues. Per germline, CDR1 MNHEY and CDR2 SMNVEV (reference sequence).

The rearrangement joins TRBV10-2 to TRBJ2-5; the D gene is possibly TRBD2 (6 bases). The ends were cut back, 2 bases at V and 0 bases at J, with 13 bases in the middle. Germline V CDR1 and CDR2: WSHSY, SAAADI. The CDR3 loop spans 16 amino acids. In nucleotides, the CDR3 is TGCGCCAGCAGTGAGATCGGAGGGAGCTACCAAGAGACCCAGTACTTC. As protein: CASSEIGGSYQETQYF.

This clonotype showed up just a few times. This sequence joins TRBV29-1 and TRBJ2-1; a weak D match, TRBD2 (5 bases). Germline V gene sequence: CDR1 SQVTM, CDR2 ANQGSEA. V was shortened by 5 bases and J by 0 bases, with 14 bases between the two germline ends. The CDR3 has 15 residues. CDR3 nucleotide sequence: TGCAGCGTTAAGACTACCGGAAGCTCCTACAATGAGCAGTTCTTC. It specifies CSVKTTGSSYNEQFF.

The chain recombines TRBV9 with TRBJ1-4; no definite D call. From germline, CDR1 is SGDLS and CDR2 YYNGEE. The CDR3 covers 15 residues. Trimming pared 4 bases from V and 4 bases from J, leaving 14 bases between. The CDR3 sequence: CASSPLGGRNEKLFF. As DNA, the CDR3 is TGTGCCAGCAGCCCTCTTGGCGGACGTAATGAAAAACTGTTTTTT.

This chain joins TRBV20-1 and TRBJ2-1; D is unclear. CDR3 size: 11 residues. The V gene's germline CDR1 is DFQATT and CDR2 SNEGSKA (reference sequence). The V and J ends lost 3 bases and 8 bases respectively, with 8 bases between them. The CDR3 nucleotides read TGCAGTGCTAGCACGGACGATGAGCAGTTCTTC. Its translation is CSASTDDEQFF.

The table lists this clonotype with a few counts. The rearrangement links TRBV4-3 to TRBJ2-1; D is uncertain. The V and J ends lost 0 bases and 0 bases respectively, with 15 bases between them. CDR3 length: 18 residues. Germline V lookup: CDR1 LGHNA, CDR2 YSLEER. CDR3 sequence reads: CASSQDYPGLNSYNEQFF. CDR3 nucleotides: TGCGCCAGCAGCCAAGATTACCCCGGGTTAAACTCCTACAATGAGCAGTTCTTC.

This rearrangement joins TRBV15 to TRBJ1-4; TRBD1 agrees at 7 bases. The CDR3 loop spans 16 amino acids. The J segment lost 6 bases and the V segment lost 0 bases, leaving 7 bases of the junction unmatched. Germline V gene data show CDR1 as LNHNV and CDR2 as YYDKDF (reference sequence). CDR3 nucleotide sequence: TGTGCCACCAGCAGAGAGGTCTCGACAGGGTATGAAAAACTGTTTTTT. Its protein product is CATSREVSTGYEKLFF. Variable domain in full (rest from reference TRBV15 and TRBJ1-4): DAMVIQNPRYQVTQFGKPVTLSCSQTLNHNVMYWYQQKSSQAPKLLFHYYDKDFNNEADTPDNFQSRRPNTSFCFLDIRSPGLGDTAMYLCATSREVSTGYEKLFFGSGTQLSVL.

This clonotype was counted at least ten times. This sequence joins TRBV29-1 and TRBJ2-6; D is unclear. Germline CDR1 reads SQVTM; CDR2 reads ANQGSEA. Trimming stripped 7 bases from V and 0 bases from J, with 7 bases between. This CDR3 has 13 amino acids. The chain's CDR3 is CSAAVSGANVLTF. The CDR3 DNA reads TGCAGCGCCGCAGTCTCTGGGGCCAACGTCCTGACTTTC.

CDR3: CSANHPSGRGYEQFF. The DNA of the CDR3 is TGCAGTGCTAACCACCCTAGCGGGAGAGGCTATGAGCAGTTCTTC. This rearrangement joins TRBV20-1 to TRBJ2-1; 10 nucleotides align to TRBD2. Unmatched junction bases numbered 11, after V lost 4 bases and J lost 8 bases. The CDR3 is 15 amino acids. Germline V lookup: CDR1 DFQATT, CDR2 SNEGSKA (reference sequence).

This clonotype was picked up many times. This chain links TRBV7-2 with TRBJ2-5; 8 bases agree with TRBD2. The V gene end was trimmed by 4 bases and the J gene end by 0 bases; junction bases not matched to a gene: 4. Germline V gives CDR1 SGHTA, CDR2 FQGNSA. This CDR3 has 15 amino acids. Here the CDR3 DNA reads TGTGCCAGCAGCTGGGCAGCGGGGGACCAAGAGACCCAGTACTTC. Translating it yields CASSWAAGDQETQYF.

This clonotype turned up a few times. The V gene is TRBV2, the J gene TRBJ1-6; a weak D match, TRBD1 (6 bases). V was cut by 7 bases and J by 6 bases, with 19 bases left in between. This CDR3 spans 16 amino acids. Germline assignment: CDR1 SNHLY and CDR2 FYNNEI. The CDR3 DNA reads as TGTGCCAGCACCCGATACCCGACAGGCAGTAATTCACCCCTCCACTTT. Amino acids: CASTRYPTGSNSPLHF.

This clonotype occurred many times. This CDR3 reads CASSHGLAGQQKSVQYF. The CDR3, as DNA: TGCGCCAGCAGCCATGGACTAGCGGGACAACAGAAGAGCGTTCAGTACTTC. The chain uses TRBV4-1 and TRBJ2-4; 12 bases fit TRBD2. The trim removed 3 bases at V and 11 bases at J, leaving 14 bases unmatched. Looked up from germline, CDR1 is MGHRA and CDR2 is YSYEKL. The CDR3 runs to 17 residues.

This clonotype was observed at least ten times. This chain joins TRBV27 and TRBJ1-1; 9 bases agree with TRBD1. Germline values: CDR1 MNHEY, CDR2 SMNVEV (reference sequence). The V and J ends lost 5 bases and 0 bases, in that order; junction bases with no gene match: 10. The CDR3 length is 17 residues. The CDR3 coding sequence is TGTGCCAGCAGTACGCACAGGGGGCGCGGGGTGAACACTGAAGCTTTCTTT. This codes for CASSTHRGRGVNTEAFF.

Note on this clonotype: Because it lacks the conserved phenylalanine or tryptophan at the end, this CDR3 is likely a read error. The chain links TRBV5-1 to TRBJ2-5; TRBD1 aligns across 7 bases. The DNA end favors TRBJ2-7, so the J call may be wrong. Germline CDR1 is SGHRS and CDR2 is YFSETQ. The CDR3 is 13 amino acids. The CDR3 is CASSPDRAYEQYL. CDR3 in DNA: TGCGCCAGCAGCCCAGACAGGGCCTACGAGCAGTACCTC.

The J gene is TRBJ2-5, the V gene TRBV11-2, with 11 bases identical to TRBD2. In germline, CDR1 is SGHAT, CDR2 FQNNGV. The CDR3 extends over 18 amino acids. V was clipped by 3 bases and J by 3 bases; unmatched bases: 12. CDR3 in DNA: TGTGCCAGCAGCTTCTCGCGACTAGCGGGGCCCATTGAAGAGACCCAGTACTTC. Translated, it gives CASSFSRLAGPIEETQYF.

The V and J genes are TRBV20-1 and TRBJ2-3; 8 nucleotides agree with TRBD1. Germline CDR1 reads DFQATT; CDR2 reads SNEGSKA (reference sequence). This CDR3 region has 15 residues. With V trimmed by 0 bases and J by 5 bases, 7 bases remained unmatched. Written as DNA, the CDR3 is TGCAGTGCTAGAGATCACAGGACAGGGATAGATACGCAGTATTTT. This translates into CSARDHRTGIDTQYF.

This chain uses TRBV27 with TRBJ2-3; 7 positions match TRBD2. With 5 bases clipped from V and 5 bases from J, the junction kept 13 bases outside the gene matches. The CDR3 loop spans 16 amino acids. CDR1 and CDR2 (germline): MNHEY, SMNVEV (reference sequence). The CDR3 loop reads CASSPQGGSHVDTQYF. CDR3 nucleotides: TGTGCCAGCAGTCCGCAGGGCGGGAGCCATGTAGATACGCAGTATTTT.

This clonotype came up many times. The CDR3, as DNA: TGCAGCGTCGAGACTAGCGGGAGTGAGCAGTTCTTC. The encoded protein is CSVETSGSEQFF. The chain uses TRBV29-1 and TRBJ2-5, with 12 bases matching TRBD2. The J call may be in error: the DNA end matches TRBJ2-1 better. Germline V gene lookup returns CDR1 SQVTM and CDR2 ANQGSEA. The CDR3 has 12 residues.

This clonotype has just a few counts. The chain uses TRBV27 and TRBJ2-3; the D gene is possibly TRBD2 (6 bases). Germline-derived CDR1 and CDR2 are MNHEY and SMNVEV (reference sequence). V was trimmed by 5 bases and J by 0 bases, leaving 12 bases between them. The CDR3 contains 15 residues. This CDR3 reads CASSLPGRSTDTQYF. The CDR3 bases are TGTGCCAGCAGTCTTCCGGGGAGGAGCACAGATACGCAGTATTTT.

This clonotype was recorded a few times. This sequence joins TRBV11-2 and TRBJ2-1; TRBD2 matches 8 bases. The CDR3 length is 15 residues. Germline values: CDR1 SGHAT, CDR2 FQNNGV. V trimming: 0 bases; J trimming: 7 bases; junction bases outside the gene matches: 5. In nucleotides, the CDR3 is TGTGCCAGCAGCTTAGAACTAGCGGCCGTAAATGAGCAGTTCTTC. Protein sequence: CASSLELAAVNEQFF.

The rearrangement joins TRBV29-1 to TRBJ2-1; 7 bases fit TRBD1. CDR1 is SQVTM and CDR2 is ANQGSEA in the germline V gene. Germline trimming cut 8 bases from V and 3 bases from J; bases unmatched to any gene: 7. The CDR3 consists of 13 residues. Written as DNA, the CDR3 is TGCAGCATCAGACAGGGAAACTACAATGAGCAGTTCTTC. Its protein product is CSIRQGNYNEQFF.

CDR3 region: CASRNLGLAGETQYF. DNA of the CDR3: TGTGCCAGCAGAAACCTCGGACTAGCGGGAGAGACCCAGTACTTC. The chain joins TRBV6-5 to TRBJ2-5; TRBD2 matches at 11 bases. Germline trimming cut 6 bases from V and 4 bases from J; bases unmatched to any gene: 7. The CDR3 contains 15 residues. Per germline, CDR1 MNHEY and CDR2 SVGAGI.

V is TRBV7-9 and J is TRBJ2-7, with D possibly being TRBD2 (6 bases). Germline CDR1 and CDR2: SEHNR and FQNEAQ (reference sequence). The CDR3 length is 12 residues. The CDR3 DNA follows: TGTGCACTACTAGCCCTAGGGGACGAGCAGTACTTC. Translation: CALLALGDEQYF.

In this sample, this clonotype turned up a few times. This rearrangement joins TRBV18 to TRBJ2-1; D not resolved. The CDR3 covers 15 residues. Germline lookup yields CDR1 KGHSH and CDR2 LQKENI. V shed 1 base and J shed 7 bases, with 14 bases lying between them. The CDR3 region is CASSPQKRLLNEQFF. For the CDR3, the DNA is TGTGCCAGCTCACCACAGAAAAGACTGCTTAATGAGCAGTTCTTC.